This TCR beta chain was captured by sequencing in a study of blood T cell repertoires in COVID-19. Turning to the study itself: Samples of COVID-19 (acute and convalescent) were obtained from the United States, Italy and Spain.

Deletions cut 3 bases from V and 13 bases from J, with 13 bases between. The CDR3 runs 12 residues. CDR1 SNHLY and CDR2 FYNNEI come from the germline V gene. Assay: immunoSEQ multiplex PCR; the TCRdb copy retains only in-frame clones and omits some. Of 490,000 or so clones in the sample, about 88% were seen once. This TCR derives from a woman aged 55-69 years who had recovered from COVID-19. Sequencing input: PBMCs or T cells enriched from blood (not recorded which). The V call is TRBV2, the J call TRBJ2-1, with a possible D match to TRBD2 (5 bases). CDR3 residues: CASSDVWSGQFF. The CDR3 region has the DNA TGTGCCAGCAGTGATGTTTGGAGCGGACAGTTCTTC.